This is a list of T cell receptor beta chains from one sample in a study of blood T cell repertoires in COVID-19. Libraries were prepared by immunoSEQ multiplex PCR; TCRdb keeps only in-frame clonotypes and omits some of them. The sample carries under 450,000 clones, about 89% recorded once. The specimen was PBMCs or T cells enriched from blood (not recorded which). Receptors were obtained from a woman aged 40 to 50 who had been exposed to COVID-19. Both conserved end residues are part of each CDR3. A D gene is named only where the DNA matches it firmly. Clone size is stated in some rows and not others, as once, few, many or a class when expanded.

v_call: TRBV6-5; j_call: TRBJ2-7; clone_size: -; d_call: -; cdr3_aa: CASSYVGALEQYF; cdr3_nt: TGTGCCAGCAGTTACGTGGGGGCACTCGAGCAGTACTTC
v_call: TRBV19; j_call: TRBJ1-3; clone_size: -; d_call: TRBD1; cdr3_aa: CASSARDSRNTIYF; cdr3_nt: TGTGCCAGTAGTGCCCGGGACAGCCGAAACACCATATATTTT
v_call: TRBV10-3; j_call: TRBJ1-3; clone_size: -; d_call: -; cdr3_aa: CAISDVLSGNTIYF; cdr3_nt: TGTGCCATCAGTGATGTTCTCTCTGGAAACACCATATATTTT
v_call: TRBV5-1; j_call: TRBJ2-1; clone_size: -; d_call: TRBD1; cdr3_aa: CASSFRDSLYNEQFF; cdr3_nt: TGCGCCAGCAGCTTTCGGGACAGTCTGTACAATGAGCAGTTCTTC
v_call: TRBV4-3; j_call: TRBJ2-1; clone_size: -; d_call: TRBD2; cdr3_aa: CASSLIGLKRGSYNEQFF; cdr3_nt: TGCGCCAGCAGCCTAATCGGCCTTAAGCGGGGTTCCTACAATGAGCAGTTCTTC
v_call: TRBV5-6; j_call: TRBJ1-4; clone_size: once; d_call: TRBD1; cdr3_aa: CASSRDRVNEKLFF; cdr3_nt: TGTGCCAGCAGCAGGGACAGGGTTAATGAAAAACTGTTTTTT
v_call: TRBV15; j_call: TRBJ1-1; clone_size: -; d_call: TRBD1; cdr3_aa: CATSRKGQGDTEAFF; cdr3_nt: TGTGCCACCAGCAGAAAGGGACAGGGAGACACTGAAGCTTTCTTT
v_call: TRBV27; j_call: TRBJ1-4; clone_size: -; d_call: -; cdr3_aa: CASSFIGTNEKLFF; cdr3_nt: TGTGCCAGCAGTTTCATCGGGACTAATGAAAAACTGTTTTTT
v_call: TRBV10-1; j_call: TRBJ1-1; clone_size: -; d_call: -; cdr3_aa: CASRWSVNTEAFF; cdr3_nt: TGCGCCAGCAGATGGTCAGTTAACACTGAAGCTTTCTTT
v_call: TRBV5-1; j_call: TRBJ1-3; clone_size: -; d_call: -; cdr3_aa: CASSTATGKSGNTIYF; cdr3_nt: TGCGCCAGCAGCACCGCCACAGGGAAATCTGGAAACACCATATATTTT
v_call: TRBV21-1; j_call: TRBJ1-4; clone_size: -; d_call: -; cdr3_aa: CASSKGAGLGKLFF; cdr3_nt: TGTGCCAGCAGCAAAGGAGCAGGGTTAGGAAAACTGTTTTTT
v_call: TRBV18; j_call: TRBJ1-2; clone_size: -; d_call: -; cdr3_aa: CASSPERGAYGYTF; cdr3_nt: TGTGCCAGCTCACCAGAGCGGGGTGCCTATGGCTACACCTTC
v_call: TRBV19; j_call: TRBJ2-2; clone_size: -; d_call: -; cdr3_aa: CASGRVTGELFF; cdr3_nt: TGTGCCAGTGGCAGGGTTACCGGGGAGCTGTTTTTT
v_call: TRBV29-1; j_call: TRBJ1-1; clone_size: -; d_call: TRBD1; cdr3_aa: CSVERGGLTNTEAFF; cdr3_nt: TGCAGCGTTGAAAGAGGGGGCTTAACGAACACTGAAGCTTTCTTT
v_call: TRBV5-1; j_call: TRBJ2-3; clone_size: -; d_call: -; cdr3_aa: CASSLEGMGADTQYF; cdr3_nt: TGCGCCAGCAGCTTGGAAGGTATGGGCGCAGATACGCAGTATTTT
v_call: TRBV18; j_call: TRBJ1-4; clone_size: -; d_call: TRBD1; cdr3_aa: CASSPRGTGRKLFF; cdr3_nt: TGTGCCAGCTCACCACGGGGGACAGGGAGGAAACTGTTTTTT
v_call: TRBV30; j_call: TRBJ2-1; clone_size: -; d_call: TRBD2; cdr3_aa: CAWKRERYNEQFF; cdr3_nt: TGTGCCTGGAAGCGGGAGAGGTACAATGAGCAGTTCTTC
v_call: TRBV27; j_call: TRBJ1-3; clone_size: -; d_call: -; cdr3_aa: CASSRGTGNTIYF; cdr3_nt: TGTGCCAGCAGTCGGGGAACTGGAAACACCATATATTTT
v_call: TRBV25-1; j_call: TRBJ1-6; clone_size: -; d_call: TRBD1; cdr3_aa: CATLGRGLGNSPLHF; cdr3_nt: TGTGCCACCCTTGGCAGGGGGCTTGGTAATTCACCCCTCCACTTT
v_call: TRBV7-9; j_call: TRBJ1-4; clone_size: -; d_call: TRBD1; cdr3_aa: CASSLGQLPTNEKLFF; cdr3_nt: TGTGCCAGCAGTTTGGGACAGTTGCCAACTAATGAAAAACTGTTTTTT
v_call: TRBV30; j_call: TRBJ1-2; clone_size: -; d_call: -; cdr3_aa: CAWAGVLNYGYTF; cdr3_nt: TGTGCCTGGGCCGGGGTCCTTAACTATGGCTACACCTTC
v_call: TRBV7-2; j_call: TRBJ2-1; clone_size: few; d_call: TRBD2; cdr3_aa: CASSPGTTSEQFF; cdr3_nt: TGTGCCAGCAGTCCCGGGACTACCAGTGAGCAGTTCTTC
v_call: TRBV19; j_call: TRBJ1-4; clone_size: -; d_call: -; cdr3_aa: CASSIVRGGEKLFF; cdr3_nt: TGTGCCAGTAGTATTGTCAGGGGCGGTGAAAAACTGTTTTTT
v_call: TRBV18; j_call: TRBJ1-3; clone_size: -; d_call: -; cdr3_aa: CASSPPSLTDTIYF; cdr3_nt: TGTGCCAGCTCACCACCGTCATTAACGGACACCATATATTTT
v_call: TRBV7-3; j_call: TRBJ1-6; clone_size: -; d_call: -; cdr3_aa: CASSSIRLINSPLHF; cdr3_nt: TGTGCCAGCAGCTCTATCAGGCTGATTAATTCACCCCTCCACTTT
v_call: TRBV4-2; j_call: TRBJ1-6; clone_size: -; d_call: -; cdr3_aa: CASSQDGQSSSYNSPLHF; cdr3_nt: TGTGCCAGCAGCCAGGACGGACAGTCGAGCTCCTATAATTCACCCCTCCACTTT
v_call: TRBV5-1; j_call: TRBJ1-1; clone_size: once; d_call: -; cdr3_aa: CASRKLGQGNTEAFF; cdr3_nt: TGCGCCAGCAGAAAACTTGGTCAGGGGAACACTGAAGCTTTCTTT
v_call: TRBV6-2/TRBV6-3; j_call: TRBJ1-5; clone_size: once; d_call: TRBD1; cdr3_aa: CASSYRTGVTQPQHF; cdr3_nt: TGTGCCAGCAGTTACCGGACAGGGGTAACTCAGCCCCAGCATTTT
v_call: TRBV19; j_call: TRBJ2-7; clone_size: once; d_call: TRBD1; cdr3_aa: CASSDREYEQYF; cdr3_nt: TGTGCCAGCTCGGACAGGGAGTACGAGCAGTACTTC
v_call: TRBV9; j_call: TRBJ1-1; clone_size: -; d_call: TRBD1; cdr3_aa: CASSVTGTVNTEAFF; cdr3_nt: TGTGCCAGCAGCGTGACCGGGACAGTGAACACTGAAGCTTTCTTT
v_call: TRBV5-6; j_call: TRBJ1-4; clone_size: -; d_call: -; cdr3_aa: CAGTRKLFF; cdr3_nt: TGTGCCGGCACGCGAAAACTGTTTTTT